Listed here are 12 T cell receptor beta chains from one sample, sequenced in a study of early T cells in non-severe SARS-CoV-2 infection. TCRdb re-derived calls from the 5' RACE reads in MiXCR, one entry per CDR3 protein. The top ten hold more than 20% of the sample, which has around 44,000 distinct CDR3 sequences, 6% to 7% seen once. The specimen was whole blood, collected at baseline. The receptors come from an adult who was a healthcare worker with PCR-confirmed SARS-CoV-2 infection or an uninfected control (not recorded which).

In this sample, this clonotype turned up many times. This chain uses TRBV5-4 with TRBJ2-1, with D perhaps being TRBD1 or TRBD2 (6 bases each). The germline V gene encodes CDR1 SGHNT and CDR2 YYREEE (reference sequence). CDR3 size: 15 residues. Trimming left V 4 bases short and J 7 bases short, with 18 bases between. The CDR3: CASSPPPGAGNEQFF. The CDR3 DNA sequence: TGTGCCAGCAGCCCCCCCCCGGGGGCGGGTAATGAGCAGTTCTTC. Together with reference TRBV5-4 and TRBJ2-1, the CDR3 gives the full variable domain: ETGVTQSPTHLIKTRGQQVTLRCSSQSGHNTVSWYQQALGQGPQFIFQYYREEENGRGNFPPRFSGLQFPNYSSELNVNALELDDSALYLCASSPPPGAGNEQFFGPGTRLTVL.

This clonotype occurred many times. CDR3 coding DNA: TGTGCCAGCAGCCCCGGCGGGAAAGCCTACGAGCAGTACTTC. Residues: CASSPGGKAYEQYF. The chain couples TRBV6-6 to TRBJ2-7; possible D gene TRBD2, 6 bases. Per the germline V gene, CDR1 is MNHNY and CDR2 is SVGAGI (reference sequence). Trimming shortened V by 6 bases and J by 2 bases, and 14 bases separated the two germline ends. The CDR3 sequence is 14 residues long.

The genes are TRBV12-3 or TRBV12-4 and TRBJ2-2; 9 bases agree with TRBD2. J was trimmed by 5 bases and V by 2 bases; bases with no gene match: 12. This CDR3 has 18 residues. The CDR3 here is CASSLKTISGSGTGELFF. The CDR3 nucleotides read TGTGCCAGCAGTTTAAAGACGATTAGCGGGAGCGGTACCGGGGAGCTGTTTTTT.

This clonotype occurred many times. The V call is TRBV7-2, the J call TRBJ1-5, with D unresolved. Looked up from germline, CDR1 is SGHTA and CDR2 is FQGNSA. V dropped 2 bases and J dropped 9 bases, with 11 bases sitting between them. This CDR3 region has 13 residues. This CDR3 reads CASSLQAPGPQHF. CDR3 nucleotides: TGTGCCAGCAGCTTACAAGCCCCCGGGCCCCAGCATTTT.

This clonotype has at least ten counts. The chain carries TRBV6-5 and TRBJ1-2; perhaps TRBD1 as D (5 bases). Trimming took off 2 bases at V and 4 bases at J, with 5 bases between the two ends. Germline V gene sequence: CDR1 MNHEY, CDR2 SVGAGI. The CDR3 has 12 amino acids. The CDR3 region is CASSYGGYGYTF. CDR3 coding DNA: TGTGCCAGCAGTTACGGGGGCTATGGCTACACCTTC.

CDR3 bases: TGTGCCTGGAGTGGTGGGCTGGGGATTTCCTACAATGAGCAGTTCTTC. Translation: CAWSGGLGISYNEQFF. The chain employs TRBV30 and TRBJ2-1; D not resolved. CDR3 length equals 16 residues. V lost 1 base and J lost 1, with 14 bases in between. The germline CDR1 and CDR2 sequences are GTSNPN and SVGIG (reference sequence).

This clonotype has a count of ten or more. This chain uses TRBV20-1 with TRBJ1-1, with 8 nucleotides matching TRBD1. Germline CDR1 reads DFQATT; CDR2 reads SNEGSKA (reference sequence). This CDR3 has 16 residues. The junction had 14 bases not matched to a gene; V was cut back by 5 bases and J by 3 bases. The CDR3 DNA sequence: TGCAGTGCTCCACAAACAGGGGGGAGAAAAGACACTGAAGCTTTCTTT. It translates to CSAPQTGGRKDTEAFF.

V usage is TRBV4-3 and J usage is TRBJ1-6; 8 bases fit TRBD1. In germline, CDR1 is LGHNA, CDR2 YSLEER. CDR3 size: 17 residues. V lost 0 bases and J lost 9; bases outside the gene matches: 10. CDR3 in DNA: TGCGCCAGCAGCCAAGATTCGGCCGGGACAGGACGTTCACCCCTCCACTTT. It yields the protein CASSQDSAGTGRSPLHF.

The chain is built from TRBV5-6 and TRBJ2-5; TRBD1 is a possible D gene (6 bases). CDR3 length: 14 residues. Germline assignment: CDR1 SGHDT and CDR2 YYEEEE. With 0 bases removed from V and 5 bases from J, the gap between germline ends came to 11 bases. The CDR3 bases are TGTGCCAGCAGCTTGGTCACAGGGTCGGAGACCCAGTACTTC. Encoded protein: CASSLVTGSETQYF.

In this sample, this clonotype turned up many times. DNA of the CDR3: TGTGCCAGCTCACCAGAAACCGGGGGCTCCAAAAACATTCAGTACTTC. It yields the protein CASSPETGGSKNIQYF. The chain carries TRBV18 and TRBJ2-4; possibly TRBD1 or TRBD2 for D (6 bases each). CDR3 length: 16 residues. The V and J ends lost 2 bases and 2 bases respectively, with 13 bases between them. Germline CDR1 and CDR2: KGHSH and LQKENI.

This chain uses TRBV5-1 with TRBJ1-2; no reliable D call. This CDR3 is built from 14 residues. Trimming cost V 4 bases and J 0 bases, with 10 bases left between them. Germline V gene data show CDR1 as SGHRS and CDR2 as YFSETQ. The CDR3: CASSLGLTNYGYTF. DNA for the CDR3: TGCGCCAGCAGCCTTGGACTGACTAACTATGGCTACACCTTC.

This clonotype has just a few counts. CDR3 DNA sequence: TGTGCCAGCAGCGGGACCGAGACAGGGAGAAAGGACTACACCTTC. It codes for CASSGTETGRKDYTF. The J gene is TRBJ1-2, the V gene TRBV4-2; the match to TRBD1 covers 7 bases. CDR1 LGHNA and CDR2 YNFKEQ come from the germline V gene. Trimming removed 5 bases from V and 10 bases from J; junction bases left unmatched: 16. The CDR3 extends over 15 amino acids.